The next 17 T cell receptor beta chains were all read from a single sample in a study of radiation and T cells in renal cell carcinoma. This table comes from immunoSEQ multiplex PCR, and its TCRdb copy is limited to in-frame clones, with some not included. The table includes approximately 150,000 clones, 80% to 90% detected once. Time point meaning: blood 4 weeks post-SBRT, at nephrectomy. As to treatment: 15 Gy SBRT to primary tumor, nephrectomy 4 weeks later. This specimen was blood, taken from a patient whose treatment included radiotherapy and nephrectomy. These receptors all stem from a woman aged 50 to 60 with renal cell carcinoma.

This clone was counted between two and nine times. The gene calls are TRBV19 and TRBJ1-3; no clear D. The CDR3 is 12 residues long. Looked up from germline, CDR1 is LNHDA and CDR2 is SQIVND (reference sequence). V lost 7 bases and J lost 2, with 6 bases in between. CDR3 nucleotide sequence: TGTGCCAGTATTGCGACTGGAAACACCATATATTTT. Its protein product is CASIATGNTIYF.

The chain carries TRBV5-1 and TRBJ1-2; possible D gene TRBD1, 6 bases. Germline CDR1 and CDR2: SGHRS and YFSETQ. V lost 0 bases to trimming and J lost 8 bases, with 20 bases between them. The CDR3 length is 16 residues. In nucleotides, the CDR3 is TGCGCCAGCAGCTTGGCTAGAACAGGGACGTTGGAAGGCTACACCTTC. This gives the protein CASSLARTGTLEGYTF.

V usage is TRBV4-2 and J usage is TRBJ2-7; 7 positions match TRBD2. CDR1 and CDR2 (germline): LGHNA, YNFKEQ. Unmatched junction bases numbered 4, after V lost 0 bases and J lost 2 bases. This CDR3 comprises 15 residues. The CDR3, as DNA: TGTGCCAGCAGCCAAGATTGGGAGGGAGCCTACGAGCAGTACTTC. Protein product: CASSQDWEGAYEQYF.

In nucleotides, the CDR3 is TGTGCCAGCAGCTTGGGGGGGCGCCGGTACGAGCAGTACTTC. This translates into CASSLGGRRYEQYF. The chain combines TRBV5-8 with TRBJ2-7; possible D gene TRBD1, 6 bases. The CDR3 contains 14 residues. CDR1 and CDR2 (germline): SGHTS, YDEGEE. V was clipped by 0 bases and J by 4 bases, with 11 bases between them.

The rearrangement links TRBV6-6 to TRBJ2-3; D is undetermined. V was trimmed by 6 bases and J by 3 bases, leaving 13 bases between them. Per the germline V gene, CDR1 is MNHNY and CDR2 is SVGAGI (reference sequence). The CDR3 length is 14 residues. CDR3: CASSIGDLTDTQYF. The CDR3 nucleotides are TGTGCCAGCAGCATAGGTGACCTAACAGATACGCAGTATTTT.

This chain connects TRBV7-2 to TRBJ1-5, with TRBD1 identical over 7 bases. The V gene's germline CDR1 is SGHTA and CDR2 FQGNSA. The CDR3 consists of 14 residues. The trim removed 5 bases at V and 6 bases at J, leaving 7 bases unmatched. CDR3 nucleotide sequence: TGTGCCAGCAGCCGACAGGGTTTTGCTCAGCCCCAGCATTTT. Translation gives CASSRQGFAQPQHF. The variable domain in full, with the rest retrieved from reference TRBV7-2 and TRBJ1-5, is GAGVSQSPSNKVTEKGKDVELRCDPISGHTALYWYRQSLGQGLEFLIYFQGNSAPDKSGLPSDRFSAERTGGSVSTLTIQRTQQEDSAVYLCASSRQGFAQPQHFGDGTRLSIL.

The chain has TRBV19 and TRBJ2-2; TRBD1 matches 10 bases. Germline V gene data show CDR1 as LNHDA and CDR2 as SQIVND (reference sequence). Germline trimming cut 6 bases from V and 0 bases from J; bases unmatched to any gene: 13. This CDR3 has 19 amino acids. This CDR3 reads CASRSAGTGVGANTGELFF. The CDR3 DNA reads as TGTGCCAGTAGAAGCGCCGGGACAGGGGTGGGTGCGAACACCGGGGAGCTGTTTTTT.

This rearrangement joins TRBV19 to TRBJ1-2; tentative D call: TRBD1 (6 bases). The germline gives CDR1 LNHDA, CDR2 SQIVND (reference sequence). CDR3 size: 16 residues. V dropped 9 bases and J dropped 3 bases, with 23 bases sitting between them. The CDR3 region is CASQSQSGAAHYGYTF. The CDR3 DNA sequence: TGTGCCAGCCAATCTCAATCGGGGGCGGCCCACTATGGCTACACCTTC.

The CDR3 sequence: CATSPFRRSGTQETQYF. The CDR3, as DNA: TGTGCCACCAGCCCCTTTAGGAGGAGCGGGACGCAAGAGACCCAGTACTTC. The V and J genes are TRBV15 and TRBJ2-5; 7 bases are shared with TRBD2. Germline V CDR1 and CDR2: LNHNV, YYDKDF (reference sequence). Trimming at V came to 5 bases and at J to 2 bases, leaving 14 bases not matched to a gene. The CDR3 is made up of 17 amino acids.

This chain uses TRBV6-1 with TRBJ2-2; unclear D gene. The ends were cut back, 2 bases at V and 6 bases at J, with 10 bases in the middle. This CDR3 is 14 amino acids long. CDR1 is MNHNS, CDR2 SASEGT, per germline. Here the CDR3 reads CASSETPVAGELFF. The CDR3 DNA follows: TGTGCCAGCAGTGAAACCCCCGTTGCCGGGGAGCTGTTTTTT.

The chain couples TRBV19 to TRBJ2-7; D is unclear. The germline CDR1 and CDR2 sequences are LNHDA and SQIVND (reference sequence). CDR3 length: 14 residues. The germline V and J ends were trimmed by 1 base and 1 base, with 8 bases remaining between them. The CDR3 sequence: CASSIGARSYEQYF. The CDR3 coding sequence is TGTGCCAGTAGTATAGGAGCCAGATCCTACGAGCAGTACTTC.

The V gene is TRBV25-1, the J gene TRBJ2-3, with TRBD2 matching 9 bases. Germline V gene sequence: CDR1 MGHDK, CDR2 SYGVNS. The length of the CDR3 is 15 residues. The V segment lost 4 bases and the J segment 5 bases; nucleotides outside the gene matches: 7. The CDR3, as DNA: TGTGCCAGCAGTGGTTATAGCGGGAGTGGAGATACGCAGTATTTT. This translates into CASSGYSGSGDTQYF.

The CDR3 here is CASADRGSGANVLTF. For the CDR3, the DNA is TGTGCCAGTGCGGACAGGGGTTCTGGGGCCAACGTCCTGACTTTC. The chain carries TRBV19 and TRBJ2-6; 9 bases line up with TRBD1. V shed 8 bases and J 1 base; nucleotides not matched to a gene: 3. Per the germline V gene, CDR1 is LNHDA and CDR2 is SQIVND (reference sequence). The CDR3 is made up of 15 amino acids.

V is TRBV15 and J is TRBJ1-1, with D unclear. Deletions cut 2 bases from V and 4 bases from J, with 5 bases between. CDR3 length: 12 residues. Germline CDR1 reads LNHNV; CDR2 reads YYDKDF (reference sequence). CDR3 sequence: CATSRNPTEAFF. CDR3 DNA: TGTGCCACCAGCAGAAACCCCACTGAAGCTTTCTTT.

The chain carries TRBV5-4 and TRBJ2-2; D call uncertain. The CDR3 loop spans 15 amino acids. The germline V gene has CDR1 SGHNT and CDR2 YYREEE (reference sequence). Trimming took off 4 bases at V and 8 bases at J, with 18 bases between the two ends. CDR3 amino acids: CASSPSGPALGELFF. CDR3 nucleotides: TGTGCCAGCAGCCCATCTGGCCCAGCCTTGGGGGAGCTGTTTTTT.

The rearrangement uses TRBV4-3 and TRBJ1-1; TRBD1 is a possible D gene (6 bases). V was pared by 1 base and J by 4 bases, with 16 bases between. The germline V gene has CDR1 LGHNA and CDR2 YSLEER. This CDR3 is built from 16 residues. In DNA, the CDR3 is TGCGCCAGCAGCCAAGTTATCAGGGGTTTTGGCACTGAAGCTTTCTTT. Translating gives CASSQVIRGFGTEAFF.

Here the CDR3 reads CASRMVFGTGGVGPYEQYF. The CDR3 coding sequence is TGTGCCAGCAGGATGGTCTTCGGGACAGGGGGCGTGGGTCCCTACGAGCAGTACTTC. This rearrangement joins TRBV2 to TRBJ2-7, with 12 bases lining up with TRBD1. In germline, CDR1 is SNHLY, CDR2 FYNNEI. This CDR3 has 19 residues. Trimming removed 6 bases from V and 2 bases from J; junction bases left unmatched: 17.